These 28 T cell receptor beta chains share one sample of origin, sequenced in a study of blood T cell repertoires in COVID-19. Produced via immunoSEQ multiplex PCR; TCRdb's table is partial and in-frame only. The sample records a few hundred thousand clones, approximately 90% being singletons. The material sequenced was PBMCs or T cells enriched from blood (not recorded which). These receptors were taken from a woman in her 40s who had been exposed to COVID-19.

Here the CDR3 reads CASSEFKGRGYTIYF. The CDR3, as DNA: TGTGCCAGCAGTGAATTTAAAGGGAGAGGATACACCATATATTTT. The chain is built from TRBV2 and TRBJ1-3; D remains ambiguous. V was pared by 2 bases and J by 8 bases, with 16 bases between. The CDR3 runs 15 residues. Looked up from germline, CDR1 is SNHLY and CDR2 is FYNNEI.

The chain employs TRBV18 and TRBJ2-1; tentative D call: TRBD1 (6 bases). The germline gives CDR1 KGHSH, CDR2 LQKENI. V was shortened by 2 bases and J by 7 bases, with 15 bases between the two germline ends. The length of the CDR3 is 15 residues. The CDR3 DNA reads as TGTGCCAGCTCACCATCCATTGACAGGTTGAATGAGCAGTTCTTC. Its translation is CASSPSIDRLNEQFF.

The chain couples TRBV11-3 to TRBJ1-2, with 9 bases lining up with TRBD1. The CDR3 sequence is 15 residues long. J lost 0 bases, V lost 4 bases, and 3 bases had no gene match. Germline V gives CDR1 SGHNT, CDR2 YENEEA. The CDR3 nucleotides read TGTGCCAGCAGCTCCGGGACAGGGACTAACTATGGCTACACCTTC. The encoded protein is CASSSGTGTNYGYTF.

J is TRBJ1-4 and V is TRBV7-9, with D perhaps TRBD1 (6 bases). The germline V gene has CDR1 SEHNR and CDR2 FQNEAQ (reference sequence). V lost 0 bases and J 5 bases, leaving 7 bases between the germline ends. The CDR3 runs 14 residues. Written as DNA, the CDR3 is TGTGCCAGCAGCTTAGCGAGGGGGAATGAAAAACTGTTTTTT. It codes for CASSLARGNEKLFF.

The chain joins TRBV21-1 to TRBJ2-5; TRBD2, the table's D call, was not compared with the DNA. TRBV21-1 is designated a pseudogene. CDR3 size: 19 residues. The CDR3 region has the DNA TGTGCCAGCAGCAATCGGGAATACGATAGCGGGAGATTAACGGAGACCCAGTACTTC. Translating it yields CASSNREYDSGRLTETQYF.

This rearrangement joins TRBV5-1 to TRBJ2-7; 7 positions agree with TRBD1. The V gene end was trimmed by 0 bases and the J gene end by 2 bases; junction bases not matched to a gene: 2. CDR1 is SGHRS and CDR2 is YFSETQ in the germline V gene. This CDR3 spans 14 amino acids. The CDR3 coding sequence is TGCGCCAGCAGCTTGGACAGGGGAGCCTACGAGCAGTACTTC. This encodes CASSLDRGAYEQYF.

The chain recombines TRBV5-1 with TRBJ2-5, with a possible D match to TRBD2 (7 bases). With 4 bases removed from V and 4 bases from J, the gap between germline ends came to 14 bases. The germline CDR1 and CDR2 sequences are SGHRS and YFSETQ. The CDR3 runs to 14 residues. The CDR3 coding sequence is TGCGCCAGCAGCCCGGCGGGGGCTGGAGAGACCCAGTACTTC. Residues: CASSPAGAGETQYF.

The V and J genes are TRBV7-3 and TRBJ2-2; TRBD2 is a possible D gene (7 bases). The CDR3 is 14 residues long. The V end was cut by 3 bases, the J end by 7 bases, with 12 bases between. Germline values: CDR1 SGHTA, CDR2 FQGTGA. For the CDR3, the DNA is TGTGCCAGCAGCTTCAGGGGAGGGGACGGGGAGCTGTTTTTT. This gives the protein CASSFRGGDGELFF.

This clone was counted only a few times. The sample contains more than one DNA sequence encoding this CDR3. This sequence joins TRBV2 and TRBJ1-1; no reliable D call. There are 13 residues in the CDR3. The V gene's germline CDR1 is SNHLY and CDR2 FYNNEI. V dropped 4 bases and J dropped 0 bases, with 6 bases sitting between them. The CDR3 DNA sequence: TGTGCCAGCAGTGGCCAGTTGAACACTGAAGCTTTCTTT. It specifies CASSGQLNTEAFF. Based on the CDR3 plus reference TRBV2 and TRBJ1-1, the full variable domain is EPEVTQTPSHQVTQMGQEVILRCVPISNHLYFYWYRQILGQKVEFLVSFYNNEISEKSEIFDDQFSVERPDGSNFTLKIRSTKLEDSAMYFCASSGQLNTEAFFGQGTRLTVV.

V usage is TRBV5-1 and J usage is TRBJ2-2; 10 nucleotides line up with TRBD2. Germline CDR1 and CDR2: SGHRS and YFSETQ. The CDR3 runs to 15 residues. With 4 bases clipped from V and 6 bases from J, the junction kept 6 bases outside the gene matches. CDR3 sequence (DNA): TGCGCCAGCAGCAGGACTAGCGGTGGTGCCGGGGAGCTGTTTTTT. Protein: CASSRTSGGAGELFF.

This CDR3 reads CASSPGTGTNYGYTF. In nucleotides, the CDR3 is TGTGCCAGCAGCCCTGGGACAGGAACTAACTATGGCTACACCTTC. The J gene is TRBJ1-2, the V gene TRBV13, with 8 bases lining up with TRBD1. CDR1 is PRHDT and CDR2 is FYEKMQ in the germline V gene (reference sequence). CDR3 size: 15 residues. V gave up 5 bases and J gave up 0 bases; unmatched junction bases: 5. Complete variable domain (other parts from reference TRBV13 and TRBJ1-2): AAGVIQSPRHLIKEKRETATLKCYPIPRHDTVYWYQQGPGQDPQFLISFYEKMQSDKGSIPDRFSAQQFSDYHSELNMSSLELGDSALYFCASSPGTGTNYGYTFGSGTRLTVV.

The CDR3 region is CSVEKGRERDTQYF. CDR3 DNA: TGCAGCGTTGAAAAAGGGAGGGAGCGGGATACGCAGTATTTT. The rearrangement links TRBV29-1 to TRBJ2-3; TRBD2 matches 7 bases. V shed 2 bases, J shed 6 bases, and the junction held 8 bases outside the gene matches. The CDR3 spans 14 residues. Per the germline V gene, CDR1 is SQVTM and CDR2 is ANQGSEA.

This chain uses TRBV7-9 with TRBJ2-3; maybe TRBD2 (5 bases). The CDR3 is made up of 15 amino acids. Looked up from germline, CDR1 is SEHNR and CDR2 is FQNEAQ (reference sequence). V lost 5 bases, J lost 4 bases, and 16 bases lay in between. Here the CDR3 DNA reads TGTGCCAGCAGCCCAGCGGTAAGGTTGCCAGATACGCAGTATTTT. Its protein is CASSPAVRLPDTQYF.

The table lists this clone with many counts. This rearrangement joins TRBV2 to TRBJ2-1; D is possibly TRBD2 (6 bases). Germline V gene lookup returns CDR1 SNHLY and CDR2 FYNNEI. Trimming cost V 4 bases and J 7 bases, with 17 bases left between them. The CDR3 has 15 amino acids. CDR3 bases: TGTGCCAGCAGTGGGGGGACTCTTCAATATAATGAGCAGTTCTTC. Encoded protein: CASSGGTLQYNEQFF.

The chain recombines TRBV10-1 with TRBJ2-3; TRBD1 is a possible D gene (5 bases). From germline, CDR1 is WNHNN and CDR2 SYGVQD (reference sequence). Trimming removed 5 bases from V and 0 bases from J, with 12 bases in between. CDR3 length: 15 residues. This chain's CDR3 is CASSSGSASTDTQYF. CDR3 bases: TGCGCCAGCAGTTCAGGGTCAGCTAGCACAGATACGCAGTATTTT.

This clone has a single count. This chain joins TRBV5-6 and TRBJ1-1; no clear D gene. V shed 6 bases and J shed 4 bases, with 22 bases lying between them. CDR1 and CDR2 from the germline V gene are SGHDT and YYEEEE. The CDR3 contains 16 residues. The CDR3: CASNHWVAGLGTEAFF. CDR3 coding DNA: TGTGCCAGCAACCACTGGGTGGCGGGATTGGGCACTGAAGCTTTCTTT.

The chain joins TRBV6-4 to TRBJ2-2, with D perhaps TRBD1 (5 bases). Germline CDR1 and CDR2: MRHNA and SNTAGT. Trimming took 2 bases from V and 0 from J, leaving 7 bases between them. The CDR3 is made up of 15 amino acids. The CDR3 nucleotides read TGTGCCAGCAGTGACGACAGCGCGAACACCGGGGAGCTGTTTTTT. Amino acids: CASSDDSANTGELFF.

The gene calls are TRBV20-1 and TRBJ2-6; no definite D call. Germline CDR1 DFQATT, CDR2 SNEGSKA (reference sequence). The CDR3 sequence is 16 residues long. V lost 3 bases, J lost 0 bases, and 12 bases lay in between. The CDR3 loop is CSASVGPGSGANVLTF. The CDR3 region has the DNA TGCAGTGCTAGTGTCGGCCCAGGCTCTGGGGCCAACGTCCTGACTTTC.

The chain uses TRBV2 and TRBJ2-4; the D gene is possibly TRBD1 (5 bases). CDR1 and CDR2 (germline): SNHLY, FYNNEI. This CDR3 spans 12 amino acids. V was cut by 4 bases and J by 5 bases, with 6 bases left in between. The CDR3 DNA follows: TGTGCCAGCAGTGTCAGGGAAAACATTCAGTACTTC. This gives the protein CASSVRENIQYF.

The count of this clone is one. The chain joins TRBV7-9 to TRBJ1-5; TRBD1 matches at 9 bases. The germline gives CDR1 SEHNR, CDR2 FQNEAQ (reference sequence). The CDR3 spans 16 residues. With V trimmed by 3 bases and J by 3 bases, 6 bases remained unmatched. The CDR3 DNA reads as TGTGCCAGCAGCTTGACCACAGGGGGCCCCAATCAGCCCCAGCATTTT. Its translation: CASSLTTGGPNQPQHF.

The sample holds one count of this clone. The V gene is TRBV7-9, the J gene TRBJ1-1, with a tentative D call TRBD1 (5 bases). V lost 2 bases to trimming and J lost 11 bases, with 21 bases between them. The CDR3 runs 15 residues. Germline-derived CDR1 and CDR2 are SEHNR and FQNEAQ (reference sequence). CDR3 sequence (DNA): TGTGCCAGCAGCTTATATAGGGGCCTCTCTCATCCGGCTTTCTTT. It translates to CASSLYRGLSHPAFF.

J is TRBJ1-4 and V is TRBV25-1; TRBD1 matches at 8 bases. The CDR3 totals 17 residues. With V trimmed by 4 bases and J by 6 bases, 13 bases remained unmatched. The germline CDR1 and CDR2 sequences are MGHDK and SYGVNS. CDR3 sequence (DNA): TGTGCCAGCAGTGGACCGGGACAGGCCTCTTCAGATGAAAAACTGTTTTTT. Amino acids: CASSGPGQASSDEKLFF.

The V gene is TRBV5-1, the J gene TRBJ1-1; D is unclear. In germline, CDR1 is SGHRS, CDR2 YFSETQ. The CDR3 runs to 14 residues. The germline V and J ends were trimmed by 3 bases and 2 bases, with 11 bases remaining between them. The CDR3 is CASSYAQTNTEAFF. The CDR3 region has the DNA TGCGCCAGCAGCTACGCACAGACCAACACTGAAGCTTTCTTT.

The V and J genes are TRBV15 and TRBJ1-2; 10 bases are a match to TRBD1. CDR1 is LNHNV and CDR2 is YYDKDF in the germline V gene (reference sequence). The CDR3 loop spans 15 amino acids. V shed 0 bases and J 10 bases; nucleotides not matched to a gene: 8. The CDR3 DNA reads TGTGCCACCAGCAGAGATGTAATTGGGACAGGGGACTACACCTTC. Translating it yields CATSRDVIGTGDYTF.

This chain uses TRBV18 with TRBJ1-4, with D tentatively TRBD1 (5 bases). The germline V and J ends were trimmed by 4 bases and 0 bases, with 15 bases remaining between them. The V gene's germline CDR1 is KGHSH and CDR2 LQKENI. The CDR3 has 17 residues. For the CDR3, the DNA is TGTGCCAGCTCACTGAGAATGCGGGACGCAACTAATGAAAAACTGTTTTTT. It is translated as CASSLRMRDATNEKLFF.

This sequence joins TRBV29-1 and TRBJ2-7, with D perhaps TRBD1 (5 bases). Germline CDR1 reads SQVTM; CDR2 reads ANQGSEA. The CDR3 has 13 amino acids. The V gene lost 4 bases and the J gene lost 1 base, with 11 bases spanning the gap. The DNA of the CDR3 is TGCAGCGTTGTAGGGGTGACATCCTACGAGCAGTACTTC. Protein sequence: CSVVGVTSYEQYF.

The V call is TRBV9, the J call TRBJ1-5, with TRBD1 identical over 7 bases. This CDR3 is 14 amino acids long. CDR1 and CDR2 from the germline V gene are SGDLS and YYNGEE. V dropped 0 bases and J dropped 5; count of bases not matched to a gene: 2. CDR3 in amino acids: CASSVEGADQPQHF. The CDR3 coding sequence is TGTGCCAGCAGCGTAGAGGGGGCGGATCAGCCCCAGCATTTT.

This chain joins TRBV7-9 and TRBJ2-3, with a weak D call TRBD2 (6 bases). Germline V gene sequence: CDR1 SEHNR, CDR2 FQNEAQ (reference sequence). V lost 8 bases to trimming and J lost 1 base, with 16 bases between them. The CDR3 spans 15 residues. The CDR3 region is CASRERKLGTDTQYF. In DNA, the CDR3 is TGTGCCAGCCGGGAGAGGAAACTGGGCACAGATACGCAGTATTTT.